This section outlines one T cell receptor beta chain sequence together with its context. Its antigen is unknown. This sample was taken from a study of T cells in tuberculosis. Study outcomes and limitations: Active tuberculosis alpha repertoires lay closer to GMM-specific TCRs than controls'.

Libraries were prepared by immunoSEQ multiplex PCR; TCRdb keeps only in-frame clonotypes and omits some of them. The table records more than 40,000 clones, 94% of them present only once. V was pared by 3 bases and J by 2 bases, with 7 bases of the junction left unmatched. The germline CDR1 and CDR2 sequences are SGHRS and YFSETQ. The CDR3 length is 15 residues. Each clinical donor contributed on average around 97,000 T cells from unsorted cryopreserved PBMC. The receptor comes from a donor aged 10-29 years with latent tuberculosis or without tuberculosis infection. Some clones in this sample may be carry-over from other donors' samples. The specimen was PBMCs. The gene calls are TRBV5-1 and TRBJ1-1; TRBD1 matches 7 bases. The CDR3 is CASSWNGQDNTEAFF. The CDR3 DNA reads as TGCGCCAGCAGCTGGAATGGACAGGACAACACTGAAGCTTTCTTT.